The sequence of this T cell receptor (beta chain) was determined in a study of T cell repertoires in cytomegalovirus infection. In the study overall: Used in the study were CMV epitopes, some recently identified and HLA-C-restricted, others well-studied and HLA-B-restricted. Signatures in public TCR beta sequences pointed to both CMV infection and matching HLA type.

Study outcomes and limitations: HLA-C-restricted TCR beta clonotypes specific for CMV led the ex vivo response.

The CDR3 loop spans 16 amino acids. The germline CDR1 and CDR2 sequences are MNHEY and SVGAGI. The V gene lost 2 bases and the J gene lost 8 bases, with 21 bases spanning the gap. TCRdb re-called the reads through MiXCR, storing one row per CDR3 protein. The sample lists some 800,000 distinct CDR3 sequences, about 27% seen once, with 10% to 15% in the top ten. This clonotype appeared many times. No antigen is known for it. V gene TRBV6-5 combines with J gene TRBJ1-1; D may be TRBD1 (5 bases). The sequence was obtained from a human donor in good health (CMV status not recorded). Some clones in this sample may be carry-over from other donors' samples. Sample: cultured CD8+ T cells from PBMCs, taken from culture after CMV antigen stimulation. DNA of the CDR3: TGTGCCAGCAGTTACCCCTTTGGCCGGCTGGAGGGGGAAGCTTTCTTT. Translation gives CASSYPFGRLEGEAFF.